The 10 T cell receptor beta chains below all came from one sample that was sequenced in a study of vaccination and CD4 T cells after COVID-19. As for time point: late sampling 161 to 241 days after vaccination in a few convalescent patients. TCRdb called the PCR reads again in MiXCR, with one record for every CDR3 protein. Among about 30,000 distinct CDR3 sequences listed, 49% were seen once. This sample comprised CD4+ T cells from blood, obtained about 7 months after SARS-CoV-2 vaccination. These TCRs come from a human donor who had recovered from COVID-19.

The V call is TRBV27, the J call TRBJ1-1; D is perhaps TRBD1 (5 bases). The germline V gene has CDR1 MNHEY and CDR2 SMNVEV (reference sequence). V was trimmed by 1 base and J by 6 bases, leaving 15 bases between them. The CDR3 totals 15 residues. CDR3: CASSLYLGRGAEAFF. In DNA form, the CDR3 reads TGTGCCAGCAGTTTATACCTGGGGAGAGGGGCTGAAGCTTTCTTT.

The chain recombines TRBV24-1 with TRBJ2-5; no clear D. The CDR3 length is 12 residues. Germline assignment: CDR1 KGHDR and CDR2 SFDVKD. Trimming pared 9 bases from V and 3 bases from J, leaving 10 bases between. The CDR3 loop is CATRAPKETQYF. As DNA, the CDR3 is TGTGCCACCCGGGCCCCCAAAGAGACCCAGTACTTC.

This clonotype was recorded a few times. V usage is TRBV28 and J usage is TRBJ2-3, with TRBD1 matching over 7 bases. CDR1 is MDHEN, CDR2 SYDVKM, per germline. J gave up 3 bases and V 6 bases, and 9 bases lay outside the gene matches. CDR3 length: 15 residues. The CDR3 protein is CASRSRDSSTDTQYF. In DNA, the CDR3 is TGTGCCAGCAGGTCCCGGGACAGTTCGACAGATACGCAGTATTTT.

The chain combines TRBV7-2 with TRBJ2-3; D uncertain. The CDR3 runs 13 residues. V was pared by 6 bases and J by 0 bases, with 7 bases between. CDR1 is SGHTA, CDR2 FQGNSA, per germline. CDR3 residues: CASRGPSTDTQYF. CDR3 nucleotides: TGTGCCAGCAGAGGACCTAGCACAGATACGCAGTATTTT.

The chain uses TRBV24-1 and TRBJ2-2; weak D call: TRBD1 (6 bases). CDR3 length: 13 amino acids. V was pared by 4 bases and J by 4 bases, with 6 bases between. CDR1 and CDR2 (germline): KGHDR, SFDVKD. CDR3 residues: CATSEDSTGELFF. As DNA, the CDR3 is TGTGCCACCAGTGAGGACAGCACCGGGGAGCTGTTTTTT.

The chain employs TRBV7-9 and TRBJ2-3; D tentatively reads TRBD1 or TRBD2 (5 bases each). Germline V gene sequence: CDR1 SEHNR, CDR2 FQNEAQ (reference sequence). The V gene lost 4 bases and the J gene lost 1 base, with 12 bases spanning the gap. CDR3 length equals 15 residues. CDR3 amino acids: CASSSWDGRTDTQYF. CDR3 nucleotide sequence: TGTGCCAGCAGCTCGTGGGACGGACGCACAGATACGCAGTATTTT.

This clonotype was picked up a small number of times. The chain is built from TRBV10-3 and TRBJ1-1; D not certain. V was trimmed by 0 bases and J by 8 bases, leaving 19 bases between them. Germline-derived CDR1 and CDR2 are ENHRY and SYGVKD. There are 16 residues in the CDR3. CDR3 sequence (DNA): TGTGCCATCAGTGAGTCCGCGGCGGGATACTCCTCCGAAGCTTTCTTT. Its protein is CAISESAAGYSSEAFF.

The chain has TRBV7-8 and TRBJ2-5; D is unclear. V lost 5 bases and J lost 3, with 7 bases in between. The CDR3 has 12 residues. From germline, CDR1 is SGHVS and CDR2 FQNEAQ. CDR3 protein: CASSPREETQYF. The CDR3 DNA reads as TGTGCCAGCAGCCCCCGTGAAGAGACCCAGTACTTC.

This clonotype counts as medium-sized (0.01 to 0.1%). The rearrangement uses TRBV20-1 and TRBJ1-2; possibly TRBD1 for D (5 bases). CDR3 length: 12 residues. Trimming stripped 2 bases from V and 5 bases from J, with 9 bases between. Germline V gene sequence: CDR1 DFQATT, CDR2 SNEGSKA (reference sequence). DNA of the CDR3: TGCAGTGCTAGAAAGGGGAGTTATGGCTACACCTTC. Translated: CSARKGSYGYTF.

The chain carries TRBV25-1 and TRBJ2-1, with TRBD2 matching over 14 bases. V was pared by 6 bases and J by 6 bases, with 1 base of the junction left unmatched. The CDR3 has 14 residues. Germline V CDR1 and CDR2: MGHDK, SYGVNS. In DNA form, the CDR3 reads TGTGCCAGCAGCGGGACTAGCGGGAGCAATGAGCAGTTCTTC. It encodes CASSGTSGSNEQFF. Based on the CDR3 plus reference TRBV25-1 and TRBJ2-1, the full variable domain is EADIYQTPRYLVIGTGKKITLECSQTMGHDKMYWYQQDPGMELHLIHYSYGVNSTEKGDLSSESTVSRIRTEHFPLTLESARPSHTSQYLCASSGTSGSNEQFFGPGTRLTVL.